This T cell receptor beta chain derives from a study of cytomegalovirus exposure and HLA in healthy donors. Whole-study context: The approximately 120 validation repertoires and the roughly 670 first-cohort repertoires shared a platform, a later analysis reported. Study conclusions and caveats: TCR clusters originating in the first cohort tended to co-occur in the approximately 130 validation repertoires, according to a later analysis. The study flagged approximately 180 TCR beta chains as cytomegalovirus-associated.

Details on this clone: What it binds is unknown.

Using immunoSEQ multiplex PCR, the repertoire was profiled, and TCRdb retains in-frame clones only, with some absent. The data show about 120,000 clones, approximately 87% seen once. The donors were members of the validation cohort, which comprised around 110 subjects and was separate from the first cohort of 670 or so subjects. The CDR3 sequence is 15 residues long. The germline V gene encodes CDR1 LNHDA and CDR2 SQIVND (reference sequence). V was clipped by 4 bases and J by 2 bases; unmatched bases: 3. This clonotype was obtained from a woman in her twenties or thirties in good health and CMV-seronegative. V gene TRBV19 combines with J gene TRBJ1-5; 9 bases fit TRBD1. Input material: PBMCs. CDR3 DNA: TGTGCCAGTAGTACCTGGGACAGGGGCAATCAGCCCCAGCATTTT. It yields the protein CASSTWDRGNQPQHF.